The 32 T cell receptor beta chains in this list originate from one sample, sequenced in a study of T-cell memory formation after mild COVID-19. Each CDR3 protein gets one entry after TCRdb re-called the 5' RACE reads with MiXCR. The sample lists about 310,000 distinct CDR3 sequences, approximately 19% occurring once. Sequencing was carried out using PBMCs or a T cell subset sorted from them (not recorded which). The receptors come from a man in his late teens or twenties who had mild COVID-19 (a few samples of this study predate the infection). Cell type and time point are not known.

The V gene is TRBV20-1, the J gene TRBJ2-7; D is uncertain. With 0 bases removed from V and 3 bases from J, the gap between germline ends came to 9 bases. Germline V gene data show CDR1 as DFQATT and CDR2 as SNEGSKA (reference sequence). The CDR3 runs to 13 residues. The CDR3, as DNA: TGCAGTGCTAGAGATATTAGGGACTACGAGCAGTACTTC. Translating gives CSARDIRDYEQYF.

The chain carries TRBV9 and TRBJ1-1, with unresolved D. Germline-derived CDR1 and CDR2 are SGDLS and YYNGEE. Trimming removed 0 bases at V and 0 bases at J, with 6 bases between. The CDR3 is made up of 14 amino acids. The CDR3 nucleotides read TGTGCCAGCAGCGTAGACATCATGAACACTGAAGCTTTCTTT. Its protein is CASSVDIMNTEAFF.

This clonotype came up a few times. This chain joins TRBV11-1 and TRBJ2-3; 7 bases align to TRBD1. Germline assignment: CDR1 SGHAT and CDR2 FQDESV (reference sequence). The V and J ends lost 5 bases and 4 bases, in that order; junction bases with no gene match: 9. The CDR3 consists of 15 residues. The CDR3 sequence is CASSLFQGGADTQYF. CDR3 coding DNA: TGTGCCAGCAGCCTTTTCCAAGGGGGCGCAGATACGCAGTATTTT.

In its sample, this clonotype was seen many times. This sequence joins TRBV29-1 and TRBJ2-5, with TRBD1 as a possible D gene (5 bases). CDR3 size: 14 residues. Per germline, CDR1 SQVTM and CDR2 ANQGSEA. V dropped 3 bases and J dropped 1 base, with 12 bases sitting between them. The CDR3 nucleotides read TGCAGCGTTGAGCCTTTAGACAGCCAAGAGACCCAGTACTTC. This sequence encodes CSVEPLDSQETQYF.

V gene TRBV5-6 combines with J gene TRBJ2-7; a possible D gene is TRBD1 (6 bases). The CDR3 runs to 12 residues. The V end lost 3 bases, the J end lost 6 bases, and 10 bases lay between the germline ends. Germline CDR1 SGHDT, CDR2 YYEEEE. The CDR3 DNA sequence: TGTGCCAGCAGCTCGACAGGAACCGAGCAGTACGTC. Translation: CASSSTGTEQYV.

This clonotype showed up just a few times. The J gene is TRBJ1-2, the V gene TRBV7-9; 7 nucleotides match TRBD1. CDR1 SEHNR and CDR2 FQNEAQ come from the germline V gene (reference sequence). J was trimmed by 3 bases and V by 4 bases; bases with no gene match: 5. The CDR3 sequence is 14 residues long. Here the CDR3 reads CASSSYGTDYGYTF. CDR3 DNA: TGTGCCAGCAGCTCGTACGGGACAGACTATGGCTACACCTTC.

This clonotype was found a few times. The chain couples TRBV20-1 to TRBJ2-2, with TRBD2 matching over 12 bases. V lost 3 bases and J lost 3; bases outside the gene matches: 8. CDR3 length: 17 residues. Germline V gene data show CDR1 as DFQATT and CDR2 as SNEGSKA (reference sequence). CDR3 sequence reads: CSASSSGGAFDTGELFF. The CDR3 DNA is TGCAGTGCTAGCTCTAGCGGGGGGGCTTTCGACACCGGGGAGCTGTTTTTT.

The chain uses TRBV4-1 and TRBJ1-5; maybe TRBD1 (5 bases). CDR1 is MGHRA, CDR2 YSYEKL, per germline. Deletions cut 3 bases from V and 6 bases from J, with 9 bases between. The CDR3 contains 13 residues. The CDR3: CASSQRGGQPQHF. CDR3 bases: TGCGCCAGCAGCCAGAGGGGAGGTCAGCCCCAGCATTTT.

This clonotype was detected only a few times. This chain links TRBV7-2 with TRBJ2-7, with D possibly called TRBD1 or TRBD2 (5 bases each). The CDR3 has 14 amino acids. Germline V gene lookup returns CDR1 SGHTA and CDR2 FQGNSA. V was cut by 3 bases and J by 3 bases, with 12 bases left in between. DNA of the CDR3: TGTGCCAGCAGCTTCAGGGACGGAGGCTACGAGCAGTACTTC. Translated, it gives CASSFRDGGYEQYF.

V usage is TRBV14 and J usage is TRBJ2-5; tentative D call: TRBD2 (5 bases). The length of the CDR3 is 13 residues. CDR1 is SGHDN, CDR2 FVKESK, per germline. Trimming removed 2 bases at V and 3 bases at J, with 7 bases between. CDR3 nucleotide sequence: TGTGCCAGCAGCCAAACCGGGGAAGAGACCCAGTACTTC. It yields the protein CASSQTGEETQYF.

This clonotype was counted a few times. This chain links TRBV18 with TRBJ2-1; 8 nucleotides match TRBD2. The germline V gene has CDR1 KGHSH and CDR2 LQKENI. This CDR3 region has 15 residues. The junction had 6 bases not matched to a gene; V was cut back by 3 bases and J by 5 bases. In DNA, the CDR3 is TGTGCCAGCTCACCGAGTCGCGGGGGGCACAATGAGCAGTTCTTC. This gives the protein CASSPSRGGHNEQFF.

The rearrangement links TRBV12-3 or TRBV12-4 to TRBJ1-2; TRBD1 agrees at 7 bases. The CDR3 covers 12 residues. With 6 bases clipped from V and 7 bases from J, the junction kept 5 bases outside the gene matches. The CDR3 coding sequence is TGTGCCAGCAGCTTACACAGGGGTGGCTACACCTTC. Protein sequence: CASSLHRGGYTF.

The chain combines TRBV6-1 with TRBJ1-6; D perhaps matches TRBD1 (5 bases). The CDR3 length is 12 residues. The germline CDR1 and CDR2 sequences are MNHNS and SASEGT. The V and J ends lost 9 bases and 9 bases respectively, with 12 bases between them. CDR3 sequence reads: CASTFGGSPLHF. In DNA form, the CDR3 reads TGTGCCAGTACCTTCGGGGGTTCACCCCTCCACTTT.

The chain carries TRBV7-2 and TRBJ2-3; unclear D gene. This CDR3 spans 13 amino acids. Trimming left V 7 bases short and J 4 bases short, with 12 bases between. Germline V gene lookup returns CDR1 SGHTA and CDR2 FQGNSA. This CDR3 is CASMPTGADTQYF. CDR3 nucleotides: TGTGCCAGCATGCCCACTGGGGCAGATACGCAGTATTTT.

This clonotype was detected only a few times. The chain joins TRBV15 to TRBJ2-3, with 10 positions matching TRBD1. The V gene's germline CDR1 is LNHNV and CDR2 YYDKDF (reference sequence). V was pared by 3 bases and J by 5 bases, with 5 bases of the junction left unmatched. This CDR3 is 15 amino acids long. Here the CDR3 reads CATSRRQGAQDTQYF. The CDR3 coding sequence is TGTGCCACCAGCAGGCGACAGGGGGCTCAAGATACGCAGTATTTT. The entire variable domain, with the rest obtained from reference TRBV15 and TRBJ2-3, is as follows: DAMVIQNPRYQVTQFGKPVTLSCSQTLNHNVMYWYQQKSSQAPKLLFHYYDKDFNNEADTPDNFQSRRPNTSFCFLDIRSPGLGDTAMYLCATSRRQGAQDTQYFGPGTRLTVL.

This chain connects TRBV21-1 to TRBJ2-5; the tabulated D call, TRBD1, remains unverified against the DNA. TRBV21-1 is listed as a pseudogene. The CDR3 runs to 14 residues. The CDR3 sequence is CAGPFWLGEETQYF. DNA for the CDR3: TGTGCCGGTCCCTTCTGGCTCGGAGAAGAGACCCAGTACTTC.

The rearrangement links TRBV15 to TRBJ2-1; the match to TRBD2 covers 7 bases. The germline gives CDR1 LNHNV, CDR2 YYDKDF (reference sequence). Losses at the gene ends were 0 bases for V and 2 bases for J; bases not matched to a gene: 1. The CDR3 is 15 amino acids. The CDR3 DNA sequence: TGTGCCACCAGCAGAGATGCGGGAGCCTACAATGAGCAGTTCTTC. As protein: CATSRDAGAYNEQFF. The whole variable domain, remainder taken from reference TRBV15 and TRBJ2-1, is DAMVIQNPRYQVTQFGKPVTLSCSQTLNHNVMYWYQQKSSQAPKLLFHYYDKDFNNEADTPDNFQSRRPNTSFCFLDIRSPGLGDTAMYLCATSRDAGAYNEQFFGPGTRLTVL.

The chain employs TRBV12-3 or TRBV12-4 and TRBJ2-4; TRBD2 aligns across 8 bases. V shed 1 base, J shed 1 base, and the junction held 0 bases outside the gene matches. CDR3 length: 15 amino acids. In DNA, the CDR3 is TGTGCCAGCAGTTTAGGCGGGGGGGCCAAAAACATTCAGTACTTC. This codes for CASSLGGGAKNIQYF.

This rearrangement joins TRBV2 to TRBJ2-7; 10 nucleotides match TRBD2. With 6 bases clipped from V and 8 bases from J, the junction kept 10 bases outside the gene matches. The CDR3 is 14 residues long. Germline assignment: CDR1 SNHLY and CDR2 FYNNEI. CDR3 nucleotides: TGTGCCAGCAGGACGGGACTAGCGACCTTTAAGCAGTACTTC. Encoded protein: CASRTGLATFKQYF.

Many counts were recorded for this clonotype. The chain employs TRBV4-3 and TRBJ2-7, with no clear D. There are 14 residues in the CDR3. Per germline, CDR1 LGHNA and CDR2 YSLEER. V was trimmed by 0 bases and J by 3 bases, leaving 9 bases between them. The CDR3 here is CASSQDLGDYEQYF. DNA for the CDR3: TGCGCCAGCAGCCAAGATCTTGGAGACTACGAGCAGTACTTC.

The chain carries TRBV6-4 and TRBJ1-2; D uncertain. Deletions cut 3 bases from V and 5 bases from J, with 10 bases between. The CDR3 runs to 13 residues. Germline CDR1 MRHNA, CDR2 SNTAGT. The CDR3 loop is CASSDGGQYGYTF. CDR3 coding DNA: TGTGCCAGCAGTGATGGCGGGCAATATGGCTACACCTTC.

This clonotype showed up just a few times. The chain combines TRBV4-1 with TRBJ1-5; 8 nucleotides agree with TRBD1. Germline V gene data show CDR1 as MGHRA and CDR2 as YSYEKL. This CDR3 is built from 16 residues. The V gene end was trimmed by 1 base and the J gene end by 3 bases; junction bases not matched to a gene: 5. Written as DNA, the CDR3 is TGCGCCAGCAGCCAAGTACAGGGGGGGAACAATCAGCCCCAGCATTTT. Residues: CASSQVQGGNNQPQHF.

This clonotype was seen only a few times. This sequence joins TRBV6-5 and TRBJ2-3, with D perhaps matching TRBD2 (5 bases). The germline V and J ends were trimmed by 8 bases and 1 base, with 10 bases remaining between them. This CDR3 spans 13 amino acids. Looked up from germline, CDR1 is MNHEY and CDR2 is SVGAGI. CDR3 protein: CASQGRGTDTQYF. In DNA form, the CDR3 reads TGTGCCAGCCAAGGGCGGGGCACAGATACGCAGTATTTT.

There are many counts of this clonotype. The genes are TRBV4-2 and TRBJ2-7; 11 bases match TRBD2. The germline gives CDR1 LGHNA, CDR2 YNFKEQ. This CDR3 has 16 amino acids. Germline trimming cut 1 base from V and 5 bases from J; bases unmatched to any gene: 7. The DNA for the CDR3 is TGTGCCAGCAGCCAAGCCGTAGCGGGGGGGCCCAACGAGCAGTACTTC. Translated, it gives CASSQAVAGGPNEQYF.

This clonotype was found many times. The V call is TRBV27, the J call TRBJ2-5, with 10 bases lining up with TRBD2. CDR1 is MNHEY, CDR2 SMNVEV, per germline (reference sequence). The CDR3 extends over 17 amino acids. V lost 5 bases to trimming and J lost 2 bases; unmatched junction nucleotides: 11. Written as DNA, the CDR3 is TGTGCCAGCAGTCTCCACCCTAGCGGGGGCCCTCAAGAGACCCAGTACTTC. Protein: CASSLHPSGGPQETQYF.

The gene calls are TRBV6-2 or TRBV6-3 and TRBJ1-2; D gene unclear. Trimming took off 4 bases at V and 0 bases at J, with 6 bases between the two ends. The CDR3 spans 13 residues. Germline lookup yields CDR1 MNHEY and CDR2 SVGEGT. Here the CDR3 reads CASSSKPNYGYTF. As DNA, the CDR3 is TGTGCCAGCAGTTCGAAACCTAACTATGGCTACACCTTC.

The chain is built from TRBV5-5 and TRBJ2-5; 10 bases match TRBD2. The ends lost 2 bases at V and 9 bases at J; junction bases unmatched: 19. The CDR3 contains 18 residues. Germline CDR1 and CDR2: SGHKS and YYEKEE (reference sequence). The CDR3 loop reads CASSFEGRTSGPMGSQYF. CDR3 coding DNA: TGTGCCAGCAGCTTCGAGGGTCGGACTAGCGGTCCAATGGGGTCCCAGTACTTC.

This clonotype came up once. The V call is TRBV4-2, the J call TRBJ1-2, with D possibly matching TRBD1 (6 bases). Germline V gives CDR1 LGHNA, CDR2 YNFKEQ. V was pared by 4 bases and J by 14 bases, with 17 bases between. The CDR3 loop spans 12 amino acids. CDR3 protein: CASSPDSSSRTF. In DNA form, the CDR3 reads TGTGCCAGCAGCCCGGACAGTTCTTCTAGGACCTTC.

This clonotype occurred a few times. The rearrangement joins TRBV4-3 to TRBJ1-5; D ambiguous. The CDR3 is made up of 15 amino acids. Germline CDR1 is LGHNA and CDR2 is YSLEER. V dropped 0 bases and J dropped 4 bases, with 10 bases sitting between them. This chain's CDR3 is CASSQDLGRNQPQHF. CDR3 nucleotide sequence: TGCGCCAGCAGCCAAGATCTGGGAAGAAATCAGCCCCAGCATTTT.

The chain carries TRBV19 and TRBJ2-2; D unresolved. Germline CDR1 LNHDA, CDR2 SQIVND (reference sequence). The CDR3 loop spans 16 amino acids. Trimming shortened V by 5 bases and J by 0 bases, and 13 bases separated the two germline ends. Here the CDR3 reads CASSRLQNSNTGELFF. The CDR3 DNA sequence: TGTGCCAGTAGTCGACTCCAGAATTCGAACACCGGGGAGCTGTTTTTT.

The chain carries TRBV6-2 or TRBV6-3 and TRBJ2-3; 7 bases map to TRBD1. Germline CDR1 reads MNHEY; CDR2 reads SVGEGT. This CDR3 is built from 15 residues. V was clipped by 7 bases and J by 2 bases; unmatched bases: 9. As DNA, the CDR3 is TGTGCCAGCACCTCGGACAGGAGGCCCACAGATACGCAGTATTTT. Translating it yields CASTSDRRPTDTQYF.

This chain uses TRBV7-6 with TRBJ2-4; D perhaps matches TRBD1 (7 bases). The V gene lost 5 bases and the J gene lost 8 bases, with 16 bases spanning the gap. CDR1 is SGHVS and CDR2 is FNYEAQ in the germline V gene. This CDR3 spans 14 amino acids. CDR3: CASSIQGTGDIQYF. CDR3 nucleotides: TGTGCCAGCAGCATACAGGGGACGGGAGACATTCAGTACTTC.